This TCR beta chain was retrieved from a study of early T cells in non-severe SARS-CoV-2 infection. The table lists this clonotype with many counts. Germline assignment: CDR1 MDHEN and CDR2 SYDVKM. This CDR3 contains 13 residues. With 5 bases removed from V and 5 bases from J, the gap between germline ends came to 12 bases. Molecules of cDNA were individually given unique molecular identifiers that were attached to them. TCRdb re-derived calls from the 5' RACE reads in MiXCR, one entry per CDR3 protein. Of around 57,000 distinct CDR3 sequences in the sample, 5.5% to 7% were seen once. The receptor's source is an adult who was a healthcare worker with PCR-confirmed SARS-CoV-2 infection or an uninfected control (not recorded which). The rearrangement links TRBV28 to TRBJ1-1, with D possibly TRBD1 on 5 matching bases. The sequences come from whole blood, collected at baseline. The CDR3 DNA is TGTGCCAGCAGTGGAGGGGCGAGGACTGAAGCTTTCTTT. Translated: CASSGGARTEAFF.